Listed below are T cell receptor beta chains from one sample, sequenced in a study of Tregs in tolerant kidney transplant recipients. Only in-frame clones appear in the TCRdb table, and some are missing; sequencing was by immunoSEQ multiplex PCR. The repertoire has 85,000 to 95,000 clones, around nine tenths of them found once; the top ten carry roughly 5%. Material for sequencing was CD8+ T cells from blood. These receptors were collected from a human donor in good health. Both conserved end residues are part of each CDR3. D genes are given only for firm matches. Size is omitted from some rows. Given values are once, few, many or a class for expanded clones.

v_call: TRBV13
d_call: NA
clone_size: NA
j_call: TRBJ1-1
cdr3_nt: TGTGCCAGCAGCTTGAGAGGGCAGGGGTACACTGAAGCTTTCTTT
cdr3_aa: CASSLRGQGYTEAFF

v_call: TRBV6-6
d_call: TRBD2
clone_size: NA
j_call: TRBJ2-1
cdr3_nt: TGTGCCAGCAGTCCAACCGGGACTAGCGGGGTCAATGAGCAGTTCTTC
cdr3_aa: CASSPTGTSGVNEQFF

v_call: TRBV5-6
d_call: TRBD2
clone_size: NA
j_call: TRBJ2-7
cdr3_nt: TGTGCCAGCAGCTTGGACGGACTAGCGGGAGAACGTACCTACGAGCAGTACTTC
cdr3_aa: CASSLDGLAGERTYEQYF

v_call: TRBV20-1
d_call: NA
clone_size: NA
j_call: TRBJ1-2
cdr3_nt: TGCAGTGCTCCGAGACCCTGGGCCTACACCTTC
cdr3_aa: CSAPRPWAYTF

v_call: TRBV4-2
d_call: TRBD2
clone_size: NA
j_call: TRBJ2-5
cdr3_nt: TGTGCCAGCAGCCAAGGGGCCAGCGGGGAGGTGGAGACCCAGTACTTC
cdr3_aa: CASSQGASGEVETQYF

v_call: TRBV7-9
d_call: TRBD1
clone_size: NA
j_call: TRBJ1-1
cdr3_nt: TGTGCCACCACAGGGGGGAGCACTGAAGCTTTCTTT
cdr3_aa: CATTGGSTEAFF

v_call: TRBV7-9
d_call: TRBD2
clone_size: NA
j_call: TRBJ2-7
cdr3_nt: TGTGCCAGCAGCTCGAGCGGGGGGTCTGACGAGCAGTACTTC
cdr3_aa: CASSSSGGSDEQYF

v_call: TRBV4-1
d_call: NA
clone_size: NA
j_call: TRBJ1-4
cdr3_nt: TGCGCCAGCAGCCAAGATCCGGCTGCAACTAATGAAAAACTGTTTTTT
cdr3_aa: CASSQDPAATNEKLFF

v_call: TRBV30
d_call: NA
clone_size: once
j_call: TRBJ1-5
cdr3_nt: TGTGCCTGGAGCGTGATGGGGGATCAGCCCCAGCATTTT
cdr3_aa: CAWSVMGDQPQHF

v_call: TRBV4-1
d_call: NA
clone_size: few
j_call: TRBJ1-1
cdr3_nt: TGCGCCAGCAGCCTTAATCAGGGCGAAGCTTTCTTT
cdr3_aa: CASSLNQGEAFF

v_call: TRBV4-1
d_call: TRBD1
clone_size: NA
j_call: TRBJ2-7
cdr3_nt: TGCGCCAGCAGCCTCGGGACAGGGAGCTACGAGCAGTACTTC
cdr3_aa: CASSLGTGSYEQYF

v_call: TRBV27
d_call: TRBD2
clone_size: NA
j_call: TRBJ2-3
cdr3_nt: TGTGCCAGCAGTCAACTAGCGGGAGGGGTAGATACGCAGTATTTT
cdr3_aa: CASSQLAGGVDTQYF

v_call: TRBV6-4
d_call: TRBD2
clone_size: NA
j_call: TRBJ2-1
cdr3_nt: TGTGCCAGCAGAAGACTAGCGAGCTCCTACAATGAGCAGTTCTTC
cdr3_aa: CASRRLASSYNEQFF

v_call: TRBV2
d_call: NA
clone_size: NA
j_call: TRBJ1-3
cdr3_nt: TGTGCCAGCAGTGAAGCAGGGTGGTCTGGAAACACCATATATTTT
cdr3_aa: CASSEAGWSGNTIYF

v_call: TRBV10-1
d_call: TRBD2
clone_size: NA
j_call: TRBJ2-2
cdr3_nt: TGCGCCAGCAGTGAATCCATCAGCGGGGGCGGGGAGCTGTTTTTT
cdr3_aa: CASSESISGGGELFF

v_call: TRBV6-6
d_call: TRBD1
clone_size: NA
j_call: TRBJ1-2
cdr3_nt: TGTGCCAGCAGTTACCCCGACAGGGAAGATGGCTACACCTTC
cdr3_aa: CASSYPDREDGYTF

v_call: TRBV6-5
d_call: NA
clone_size: NA
j_call: TRBJ2-7
cdr3_nt: TGTGCCAGCAGTTATCCAGGGGTAGGAGAAGAGCAGTACTTC
cdr3_aa: CASSYPGVGEEQYF

v_call: TRBV6-5
d_call: NA
clone_size: NA
j_call: TRBJ1-2
cdr3_nt: TGTGCCAGCAGACAGGGAGATTTTATCTATGGCTACACCTTC
cdr3_aa: CASRQGDFIYGYTF

v_call: TRBV27
d_call: NA
clone_size: NA
j_call: TRBJ2-1
cdr3_nt: TGTGCCAGCACCTTCCTCCGAGCGGCCAATGAGCAGTTCTTC
cdr3_aa: CASTFLRAANEQFF

v_call: TRBV13
d_call: NA
clone_size: NA
j_call: TRBJ2-7
cdr3_nt: TGTGCCAGCAGCTTAGGTCCAGACTACGAGCAGTACTTC
cdr3_aa: CASSLGPDYEQYF

v_call: TRBV7-6
d_call: TRBD1
clone_size: NA
j_call: TRBJ2-5
cdr3_nt: TGTGCCAGCAGCCGAGGACAGGGGGTAGGAGAGACCCAGTACTTC
cdr3_aa: CASSRGQGVGETQYF

v_call: TRBV29-1
d_call: NA
clone_size: NA
j_call: TRBJ1-2
cdr3_nt: TGCAGCGTGACCGAGGGTAGGACCTTC
cdr3_aa: CSVTEGRTF

v_call: TRBV7-9
d_call: TRBD2
clone_size: NA
j_call: TRBJ2-1
cdr3_nt: TGTGCCAGCAGCGCCCCTAGCGGGAGAGGTGAGCAGTTCTTC
cdr3_aa: CASSAPSGRGEQFF

v_call: TRBV27
d_call: NA
clone_size: NA
j_call: TRBJ2-7
cdr3_nt: TGTGCCAGCAGCTCCGAGATCGGGTACGAGCAGTACTTC
cdr3_aa: CASSSEIGYEQYF

v_call: TRBV7-6
d_call: NA
clone_size: NA
j_call: TRBJ2-1
cdr3_nt: TGTGCCAGCCAAGCTTACGCGGAGGGCCGAGGGAATGAGCAGTTCTTC
cdr3_aa: CASQAYAEGRGNEQFF

v_call: TRBV27
d_call: NA
clone_size: NA
j_call: TRBJ2-5
cdr3_nt: TGTGCCAGCAGTGGTTCGCCGGGACAAGAAGAGACCCAGTACTTC
cdr3_aa: CASSGSPGQEETQYF

v_call: TRBV15
d_call: NA
clone_size: NA
j_call: TRBJ1-2
cdr3_nt: TGTGCCACCAGCAGAGCAAACGGAGGGTATGGCTACACCTTC
cdr3_aa: CATSRANGGYGYTF

v_call: TRBV9
d_call: NA
clone_size: NA
j_call: TRBJ2-7
cdr3_nt: TGTGCCAGCAGCGTAGCCGCGGACAGAGGCTACGAGCAGTACTTC
cdr3_aa: CASSVAADRGYEQYF

v_call: TRBV9
d_call: NA
clone_size: NA
j_call: TRBJ2-3
cdr3_nt: TGTGCCAGCAGCGAAGGCAGGGCCGGGGTAGATACGCAGTATTTT
cdr3_aa: CASSEGRAGVDTQYF

v_call: TRBV27
d_call: NA
clone_size: NA
j_call: TRBJ2-1
cdr3_nt: TGTGCCAGCGGAGACAGCGAGTACAATGAGCAGTTCTTC
cdr3_aa: CASGDSEYNEQFF

v_call: TRBV6-4
d_call: NA
clone_size: NA
j_call: TRBJ2-7
cdr3_nt: TGTGCCAGCAGTGACTCGATTTTGGCGAGACTGGAAAACTCCTACGAGCAGTACTTC
cdr3_aa: CASSDSILARLENSYEQYF

v_call: TRBV6-4
d_call: NA
clone_size: NA
j_call: TRBJ2-2
cdr3_nt: TGTGCCAGCAGTGGAAGGGAATCCGGGGAGCTGTTTTTT
cdr3_aa: CASSGRESGELFF

v_call: TRBV11-2
d_call: TRBD1
clone_size: NA
j_call: TRBJ2-7
cdr3_nt: TGTGCCAGCAGCTTAGATCTCGGGACAGGGGGTTCCTACGAGCAGTACTTC
cdr3_aa: CASSLDLGTGGSYEQYF

v_call: TRBV27
d_call: TRBD1
clone_size: NA
j_call: TRBJ2-7
cdr3_nt: TGTGCCAGCTCCCCGGCCCGACAGGGGTTGCTAGCGCGATACGAGCAGTACTTC
cdr3_aa: CASSPARQGLLARYEQYF

v_call: TRBV4-2
d_call: TRBD1
clone_size: NA
j_call: TRBJ2-1
cdr3_nt: TGTGCCAGCAGCCAACCCCTGATGAACGAACAGGGGTACAATGAGCAGTTCTTC
cdr3_aa: CASSQPLMNEQGYNEQFF

v_call: TRBV10-3
d_call: NA
clone_size: NA
j_call: TRBJ2-7
cdr3_nt: TGTGCCATCAGTGATCTGGACGAGCAGTACTTC
cdr3_aa: CAISDLDEQYF

v_call: TRBV5-6
d_call: NA
clone_size: once
j_call: TRBJ2-2
cdr3_nt: TGTGCCGGCTCGGGTGAGGTTTACTCTGACACCGGGGAGCTGTTTTTT
cdr3_aa: CAGSGEVYSDTGELFF

v_call: TRBV10-3
d_call: TRBD1
clone_size: once
j_call: TRBJ2-7
cdr3_nt: TGTGCCATCAGTGAGTCGGGACAGGGGTCCTACGAGCAGTACTTC
cdr3_aa: CAISESGQGSYEQYF

v_call: TRBV19
d_call: TRBD1
clone_size: NA
j_call: TRBJ2-1
cdr3_nt: TGTGCCAGTAGTCTGGGACAGATTAATGAGCAGTTCTTC
cdr3_aa: CASSLGQINEQFF

v_call: TRBV5-3
d_call: NA
clone_size: NA
j_call: TRBJ1-1
cdr3_nt: TGTGCCAGAAGCTTCCCGGCTATGCTTATGGGCCTCCGGAACACTGAAGCTTTCTTT
cdr3_aa: CARSFPAMLMGLRNTEAFF

v_call: TRBV13
d_call: TRBD1
clone_size: NA
j_call: TRBJ2-5
cdr3_nt: TGTGCCAGCAGCCATCGACAGGGAAGGCAAGAGACCCAGTACTTC
cdr3_aa: CASSHRQGRQETQYF

v_call: TRBV7-6
d_call: NA
clone_size: NA
j_call: TRBJ1-2
cdr3_nt: TGTGCCAGCAGCTTCCAGGGGCTCCGGGGCTACACCTTC
cdr3_aa: CASSFQGLRGYTF

v_call: TRBV4-1
d_call: NA
clone_size: NA
j_call: TRBJ2-3
cdr3_nt: TGCGCCAGCACCGAACAGGGAAATTATCCTGCCACAGATACGCAGTATTTT
cdr3_aa: CASTEQGNYPATDTQYF

v_call: TRBV6-1
d_call: NA
clone_size: NA
j_call: TRBJ2-7
cdr3_nt: TGTGCCAGCACCGTGGAGTGGGACGGGACCTACGAGCAGTACTTC
cdr3_aa: CASTVEWDGTYEQYF

v_call: TRBV2
d_call: TRBD1
clone_size: NA
j_call: TRBJ2-7
cdr3_nt: TGTGCCAGCAGGACAGGGGGCTTGACCTACGAGCAGTACTTC
cdr3_aa: CASRTGGLTYEQYF

v_call: TRBV6-1
d_call: TRBD1
clone_size: NA
j_call: TRBJ1-4
cdr3_nt: TGTGCCAGCAGTGCCGGGACAGGGGACGTCGAAAAACTGTTTTTT
cdr3_aa: CASSAGTGDVEKLFF

v_call: TRBV29-1
d_call: NA
clone_size: NA
j_call: TRBJ2-1
cdr3_nt: TGCAGCGTTGAAGGAGAGGAGGGATTAACCTACAATGAGCAGTTCTTC
cdr3_aa: CSVEGEEGLTYNEQFF

v_call: TRBV9
d_call: NA
clone_size: NA
j_call: TRBJ1-5
cdr3_nt: TGTGCCAGCAGCGTAGGGGGGGGAAATCAGCCCCAGCATTTT
cdr3_aa: CASSVGGGNQPQHF

v_call: TRBV7-9
d_call: TRBD2
clone_size: NA
j_call: TRBJ2-1
cdr3_nt: TGTGCCAGCAGCTTACCCTTAGGGGTAGCGGGAGGGAATGAGCAGTTCTTC
cdr3_aa: CASSLPLGVAGGNEQFF

v_call: TRBV27
d_call: NA
clone_size: few
j_call: TRBJ1-2
cdr3_nt: TGTGCCAGCAGTTTAGGGCCCGCAGCCAGCTATGGCTACACCTTC
cdr3_aa: CASSLGPAASYGYTF